The 28 T cell receptor beta chains reported below all come from one sample, sequenced in a study of blood T cell repertoires in COVID-19 (dated by TCRdb to between 2020 and 2021). Library preparation employed the immunoSEQ multiplex PCR assay. TCRdb retrieved this table from immuneACCESS and kept in-frame rearrangements only. Not all clones are present; in checked studies, unresolved V genes account for under half, and no reason is known for the remainder. Within this sample are some 58,000 clones, with around 83% of them counted one time only. The biggest ten clones account for around 9.6% of the sample. The sample consisted of peripheral blood. The receptor set was obtained from a man aged 45 to 65 with COVID-19, enrolled during active disease.

This clone was recorded once. The genes are TRBV5-6 and TRBJ2-7; 7 bases map to TRBD1. The germline gives CDR1 SGHDT, CDR2 YYEEEE. Unmatched junction bases numbered 8, after V lost 4 bases and J lost 1 base. The CDR3 spans 15 residues. CDR3 in amino acids: CASSPRQGRSYEQYF. DNA for the CDR3: TGTGCCAGCAGCCCAAGACAGGGACGGTCCTACGAGCAGTACTTC. Full variable domain (outside the CDR3, taken from reference TRBV5-6 and TRBJ2-7): DAGVTQSPTHLIKTRGQQVTLRCSPKSGHDTVSWYQQALGQGPQFIFQYYEEEERQRGNFPDRFSGHQFPNYSSELNVNALLLGDSALYLCASSPRQGRSYEQYFGPGTRLTVT.

This clone was observed a few times. V is TRBV19 and J is TRBJ1-2; the match to TRBD1 covers 7 bases. Trimming at V came to 6 bases and at J to 6 bases, leaving 7 bases not matched to a gene. Germline V gene sequence: CDR1 LNHDA, CDR2 SQIVND (reference sequence). This CDR3 is 13 amino acids long. The CDR3, as DNA: TGTGCCAGTAGGGGGGGACAGAACAATGGCTACACCTTC. Translated, it gives CASRGGQNNGYTF.

The rearrangement uses TRBV6-5 and TRBJ1-6; a weak D match, TRBD1 (5 bases). The CDR3 sequence is 16 residues long. Germline V gene lookup returns CDR1 MNHEY and CDR2 SVGAGI. V dropped 4 bases and J dropped 1 base, with 11 bases sitting between them. CDR3 sequence: CASSSLTESYNSPLHF. The CDR3 region has the DNA TGTGCCAGCAGTTCCCTGACAGAATCCTATAATTCACCCCTCCACTTT.

CDR3 nucleotides: TGTGCTAGTGGTTTGGGGAGTCAAGAGACCCAGTACTTC. This codes for CASGLGSQETQYF. V and J are TRBV12-5 and TRBJ2-5; D call uncertain. In germline, CDR1 is LGHNT, CDR2 FRNRAP. This CDR3 is 13 amino acids long. The V end was cut by 1 base, the J end by 2 bases, with 5 bases between.

The chain combines TRBV4-3 with TRBJ2-7; 11 nucleotides align to TRBD1. Germline V gene lookup returns CDR1 LGHNA and CDR2 YSLEER. CDR3 length: 15 residues. J gave up 4 bases and V 5 bases, and 7 bases lay outside the gene matches. CDR3 DNA: TGCGCCAGCAGCGCCTGGACAGGGGGCGGTTACGAGCAGTACTTC. Its translation: CASSAWTGGGYEQYF.

The chain employs TRBV29-1 and TRBJ2-7; TRBD1 might be the D (6 bases). This CDR3 has 13 residues. CDR1 is SQVTM and CDR2 is ANQGSEA in the germline V gene. Trimming removed 3 bases at V and 3 bases at J, with 12 bases between. The DNA for the CDR3 is TGCAGCGTTGAGGCACAGGGCCGCTACGAGCAGTACTTC. Residues: CSVEAQGRYEQYF.

The chain has TRBV16 and TRBJ1-2, with 10 bases matching TRBD1. This CDR3 contains 13 residues. V lost 5 bases, J lost 7 bases, and 4 bases stayed unmatched. Germline CDR1 is KGHSY and CDR2 is FQNENV. This CDR3 reads CASSETGGLGYTF. The CDR3 bases are TGTGCCAGCAGCGAGACAGGGGGCCTTGGCTACACCTTC.

The chain links TRBV6-6 to TRBJ2-3; a weak D match, TRBD2 (6 bases). The V end lost 6 bases, the J end lost 4 bases, and 17 bases lay between the germline ends. Germline V gene data show CDR1 as MNHNY and CDR2 as SVGAGI (reference sequence). The CDR3 runs to 15 residues. CDR3 protein: CASRPRGGGPDTQYF. In DNA form, the CDR3 reads TGTGCCAGCAGGCCGCGGGGTGGGGGACCAGATACGCAGTATTTT.

This rearrangement joins TRBV10-3 to TRBJ2-7; TRBD2 aligns across 7 bases. The CDR3 contains 16 residues. Germline V gene data show CDR1 as ENHRY and CDR2 as SYGVKD. Germline trimming cut 2 bases from V and 6 bases from J; bases unmatched to any gene: 13. The DNA for the CDR3 is TGTGCCATCAGTGAGAGGGCTAGCGGAGCTCCTGGCGAGCAGTACTTC. Its translation is CAISERASGAPGEQYF.

The chain employs TRBV6-5 and TRBJ1-1; D not resolved. Trimming cost V 1 base and J 0 bases, with 9 bases left between them. CDR3 length equals 15 residues. Germline-derived CDR1 and CDR2 are MNHEY and SVGAGI. Written as DNA, the CDR3 is TGTGCCAGCAGTTACTTGAGTCACCTGAACACTGAAGCTTTCTTT. Amino acids: CASSYLSHLNTEAFF.

This sequence joins TRBV4-1 and TRBJ2-1; possible D gene TRBD2, 7 bases. CDR3 length equals 21 residues. Deletions cut 1 base from V and 0 bases from J, with 25 bases between. Germline loops: CDR1 MGHRA, CDR2 YSYEKL. The CDR3 reads CASSQGGPSGHGGGSYNEQFF. The CDR3 DNA is TGCGCCAGCAGCCAAGGTGGGCCTAGCGGACACGGAGGGGGCTCCTACAATGAGCAGTTCTTC.

This chain uses TRBV28 with TRBJ1-1; TRBD1 might be the D (5 bases). Germline-derived CDR1 and CDR2 are MDHEN and SYDVKM. CDR3 length: 15 residues. With 8 bases removed from V and 5 bases from J, the gap between germline ends came to 21 bases. The CDR3 loop is CASVSSPSGRTEAFF. In DNA form, the CDR3 reads TGTGCCAGCGTCTCATCCCCCTCAGGGAGGACTGAAGCTTTCTTT.

This chain links TRBV5-1 with TRBJ2-5, with 9 bases fitting TRBD2. The V and J ends lost 0 bases and 4 bases, in that order; junction bases with no gene match: 4. The CDR3 loop spans 15 amino acids. Germline CDR1 and CDR2: SGHRS and YFSETQ. The CDR3 spells CASSLVAGGGETQYF. The CDR3 DNA follows: TGCGCCAGCAGCTTGGTTGCGGGAGGGGGAGAGACCCAGTACTTC.

The chain links TRBV14 to TRBJ2-2, with TRBD1 identical over 9 bases. V lost 4 bases to trimming and J lost 5 bases; unmatched junction nucleotides: 2. Germline values: CDR1 SGHDN, CDR2 FVKESK. The CDR3 loop spans 14 amino acids. The CDR3 is CASSPGQGTGELFF. The CDR3 DNA reads as TGTGCCAGCAGCCCAGGACAGGGGACCGGGGAGCTGTTTTTT. Full variable domain (missing parts from reference TRBV14 and TRBJ2-2): EAGVTQFPSHSVIEKGQTVTLRCDPISGHDNLYWYRRVMGKEIKFLLHFVKESKQDESGMPNNRFLAERTGGTYSTLKVQPAELEDSGVYFCASSPGQGTGELFFGEGSRLTVL.

The rearrangement joins TRBV9 to TRBJ2-5, with 13 bases fitting TRBD2. This CDR3 spans 21 amino acids. Germline V gene lookup returns CDR1 SGDLS and CDR2 YYNGEE. V lost 0 bases to trimming and J lost 2 bases; unmatched junction nucleotides: 16. The CDR3 spells CASSVAPKQELAGGVQETQYF. DNA for the CDR3: TGTGCCAGCAGCGTAGCCCCCAAACAAGAACTAGCGGGAGGGGTGCAAGAGACCCAGTACTTC.

The chain couples TRBV7-2 to TRBJ2-1; D perhaps matches TRBD2 (5 bases). The germline V gene has CDR1 SGHTA and CDR2 FQGNSA. V lost 4 bases to trimming and J lost 6 bases, with 16 bases between them. This CDR3 region has 15 residues. CDR3 sequence (DNA): TGTGCCAGCAGCTCGGGGAGCGTCGGAACCAATGAGCAGTTCTTC. Protein sequence: CASSSGSVGTNEQFF.

This chain joins TRBV7-9 and TRBJ2-7; 13 bases match TRBD2. CDR3 length: 15 residues. CDR1 and CDR2 from the germline V gene are SEHNR and FQNEAQ (reference sequence). Losses at the gene ends were 4 bases for V and 3 bases for J; bases not matched to a gene: 3. The CDR3 nucleotides are TGTGCCAGCAGCTCCGGACTAGCGGGAGTCTACGAGCAGTACTTC. Residues: CASSSGLAGVYEQYF. Variable domain in full (rest from reference TRBV7-9 and TRBJ2-7): DTGVSQNPRHKITKRGQNVTFRCDPISEHNRLYWYRQTLGQGPEFLTYFQNEAQLEKSRLLSDRFSAERPKGSFSTLEIQRTEQGDSAMYLCASSSGLAGVYEQYFGPGTRLTVT.

The chain joins TRBV9 to TRBJ2-1, with TRBD1 identical over 9 bases. The CDR3 consists of 15 residues. The germline V gene encodes CDR1 SGDLS and CDR2 YYNGEE. The trim removed 4 bases at V and 9 bases at J, leaving 11 bases unmatched. The CDR3 sequence: CASSPLQGARSEQFF. The CDR3 DNA reads as TGTGCCAGCAGCCCTTTACAGGGGGCAAGGAGTGAGCAGTTCTTC.

CDR3: CASLRSNSQYTQYF. Here the CDR3 DNA reads TGTGCCAGCCTTCGGTCTAACTCCCAATATACGCAGTATTTT. The V gene is TRBV2, the J gene TRBJ2-3; D not certain. CDR1 is SNHLY and CDR2 is FYNNEI in the germline V gene. Between the trimmed V and J ends, which lost 8 bases and 7 bases, there was a span of 19 bases. The CDR3 is 14 amino acids.

The V gene is TRBV2, the J gene TRBJ2-7, with TRBD2 as a possible D gene (5 bases). The germline CDR1 and CDR2 sequences are SNHLY and FYNNEI. The V gene lost 3 bases and the J gene lost 3 bases, with 6 bases spanning the gap. This CDR3 is 12 amino acids long. CDR3 sequence: CASSESGYEQYF. In DNA form, the CDR3 reads TGTGCCAGCAGTGAGAGCGGCTACGAGCAGTACTTC.

The chain carries TRBV7-6 and TRBJ2-4; D gene unclear. CDR3 length: 14 amino acids. Per germline, CDR1 SGHVS and CDR2 FNYEAQ. V lost 5 bases, J lost 7 bases, and 15 bases lay in between. The CDR3 DNA sequence: TGTGCCAGCAGCCCACGAGAGGCCCAGAACATTCAGTACTTC. Protein product: CASSPREAQNIQYF.

The chain links TRBV6-1 to TRBJ1-4; TRBD1 matches 10 bases. The V gene's germline CDR1 is MNHNS and CDR2 SASEGT. The V and J ends lost 0 bases and 6 bases, in that order; junction bases with no gene match: 7. The CDR3 consists of 17 residues. CDR3 region: CASSEAGRTGGDEKLFF. The CDR3 DNA reads TGTGCCAGCAGTGAAGCGGGGCGGACAGGGGGAGATGAAAAACTGTTTTTT.

The sample holds a few counts of this clone. This chain connects TRBV13 to TRBJ2-2; TRBD2 aligns across 11 bases. Losses at the gene ends were 1 base for V and 0 bases for J; bases not matched to a gene: 7. There are 19 residues in the CDR3. Germline V gene lookup returns CDR1 PRHDT and CDR2 FYEKMQ (reference sequence). The CDR3 protein is CASSLALAGDGTNTGELFF. The CDR3, as DNA: TGTGCCAGCAGCTTAGCACTAGCGGGAGATGGGACGAACACCGGGGAGCTGTTTTTT. Full variable domain (rest looked up from reference TRBV13 and TRBJ2-2): AAGVIQSPRHLIKEKRETATLKCYPIPRHDTVYWYQQGPGQDPQFLISFYEKMQSDKGSIPDRFSAQQFSDYHSELNMSSLELGDSALYFCASSLALAGDGTNTGELFFGEGSRLTVL.

The chain couples TRBV7-8 to TRBJ2-1; 12 positions match TRBD2. Per germline, CDR1 SGHVS and CDR2 FQNEAQ. CDR3 length equals 18 residues. J gave up 7 bases and V 4 bases, and 14 bases lay outside the gene matches. CDR3 sequence (DNA): TGTGCCAGCAGCTCGCCCAGGACAACTAGCGGGAGGTCAAATGAGCAGTTCTTC. Encoded protein: CASSSPRTTSGRSNEQFF.

CDR3 coding DNA: TGTGCCTCCTCCCCCGGGACTAGCGGGAAGGTCCCTGGCGAGCAGTACTTC. It codes for CASSPGTSGKVPGEQYF. The chain links TRBV19 to TRBJ2-7; 13 bases agree with TRBD2. The germline V gene encodes CDR1 LNHDA and CDR2 SQIVND (reference sequence). V shed 11 bases, J shed 6 bases, and the junction held 19 bases outside the gene matches. The CDR3 is 17 amino acids.

The genes are TRBV12-3 or TRBV12-4 and TRBJ1-1; D is ambiguous. CDR3 size: 11 residues. V lost 5 bases, J lost 4 bases, and 5 bases lay in between. As DNA, the CDR3 is TGTGCCAGCAGTCGGGTCACTGAAGCTTTCTTT. Protein product: CASSRVTEAFF.

The chain is built from TRBV18 and TRBJ2-7, with 9 bases fitting TRBD2. The length of the CDR3 is 16 residues. The germline gives CDR1 KGHSH, CDR2 LQKENI. V was clipped by 6 bases and J by 1 base; unmatched bases: 10. The CDR3 spells CASSWEGTSSSYEQYF. In DNA form, the CDR3 reads TGTGCCAGCTCCTGGGAAGGGACTAGCTCTTCCTACGAGCAGTACTTC.

V is TRBV9 and J is TRBJ2-1; D gene uncertain. Trimming stripped 0 bases from V and 8 bases from J, with 18 bases between. Germline V CDR1 and CDR2: SGDLS, YYNGEE. The CDR3 runs 16 residues. The DNA for the CDR3 is TGTGCCAGCAGCGTAGCAGGCCGTGTCAGCACCGATGAGCAGTTCTTC. Amino acid sequence: CASSVAGRVSTDEQFF.